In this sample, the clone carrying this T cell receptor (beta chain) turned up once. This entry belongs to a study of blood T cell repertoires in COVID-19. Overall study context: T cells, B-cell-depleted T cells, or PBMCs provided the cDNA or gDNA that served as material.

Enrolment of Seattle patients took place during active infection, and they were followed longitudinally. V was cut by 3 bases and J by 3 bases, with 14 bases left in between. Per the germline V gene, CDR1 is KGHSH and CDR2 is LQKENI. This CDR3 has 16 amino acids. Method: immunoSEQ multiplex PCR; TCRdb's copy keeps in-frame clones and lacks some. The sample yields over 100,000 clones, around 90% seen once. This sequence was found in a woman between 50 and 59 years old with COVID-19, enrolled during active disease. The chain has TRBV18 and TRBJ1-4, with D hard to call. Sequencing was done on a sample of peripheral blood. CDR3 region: CASSPWQPGANEKLFF. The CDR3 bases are TGTGCCAGCTCACCGTGGCAGCCCGGGGCTAATGAAAAACTGTTTTTT.